The 29 T cell receptor beta chains listed next were all sequenced from one sample in a study of early T cells in non-severe SARS-CoV-2 infection. TCRdb fed the 5' RACE reads into MiXCR, producing one record per CDR3 protein. The sample records about 77,000 distinct CDR3 sequences, 7.5% to 10% being singletons. Sequenced sample: whole blood. These receptors were obtained from an adult who was a healthcare worker with PCR-confirmed SARS-CoV-2 infection or an uninfected control (not recorded which).

This clonotype showed up many times. This sequence joins TRBV6-2 or TRBV6-3 and TRBJ2-7, with 9 bases identical to TRBD2. CDR1 is MNHEY, CDR2 SVGEGT, per germline. Germline trimming cut 4 bases from V and 0 bases from J; bases unmatched to any gene: 4. The CDR3 is 15 amino acids. CDR3 loop: CASSSTSGSSYEQYF. CDR3 in DNA: TGTGCCAGCAGTTCGACTAGCGGAAGCTCCTACGAGCAGTACTTC.

This clonotype was recorded many times. The chain links TRBV2 to TRBJ2-7, with D unclear. Germline CDR1 SNHLY, CDR2 FYNNEI. Trimming took 7 bases from V and 8 from J, leaving 12 bases between them. This CDR3 has 11 residues. CDR3 protein: CASKGPGQQYF. DNA of the CDR3: TGTGCCAGCAAAGGCCCAGGCCAGCAGTACTTC. The full variable domain, with the rest looked up from reference TRBV2 and TRBJ2-7, is EPEVTQTPSHQVTQMGQEVILRCVPISNHLYFYWYRQILGQKVEFLVSFYNNEISEKSEIFDDQFSVERPDGSNFTLKIRSTKLEDSAMYFCASKGPGQQYFGPGTRLTVT.

The chain couples TRBV2 to TRBJ2-7; no clear D. The ends were cut back, 4 bases at V and 3 bases at J, with 10 bases in the middle. Germline CDR1 and CDR2: SNHLY and FYNNEI. The CDR3 runs to 13 residues. CDR3 DNA: TGTGCCAGCAGTGTCACAACGTTCTACGAGCAGTACTTC. Translating gives CASSVTTFYEQYF.

The chain employs TRBV15 and TRBJ2-2; D unclear. Germline CDR1 reads LNHNV; CDR2 reads YYDKDF (reference sequence). Deletions cut 5 bases from V and 6 bases from J, with 13 bases between. The CDR3 spans 14 residues. CDR3 in amino acids: CATSREVPAGELFF. In DNA, the CDR3 is TGTGCCACCAGCCGCGAGGTCCCAGCCGGGGAGCTGTTTTTT. Together with reference TRBV15 and TRBJ2-2, the CDR3 gives the full variable domain: DAMVIQNPRYQVTQFGKPVTLSCSQTLNHNVMYWYQQKSSQAPKLLFHYYDKDFNNEADTPDNFQSRRPNTSFCFLDIRSPGLGDTAMYLCATSREVPAGELFFGEGSRLTVL.

This clonotype came up many times. The V gene is TRBV7-9, the J gene TRBJ1-1; no definite D call. With 3 bases removed from V and 0 bases from J, the gap between germline ends came to 5 bases. The germline gives CDR1 SEHNR, CDR2 FQNEAQ (reference sequence). The CDR3 is 13 residues long. The CDR3 sequence: CASSFLLNTEAFF. For the CDR3, the DNA is TGTGCCAGCAGCTTTCTGTTGAACACTGAAGCTTTCTTT.

This clonotype was detected only a few times. The rearrangement joins TRBV7-8 to TRBJ2-3; D unclear. The V end lost 4 bases, the J end lost 6 bases, and 11 bases lay between the germline ends. From germline, CDR1 is SGHVS and CDR2 FQNEAQ. The CDR3 is 13 residues long. The CDR3 bases are TGTGCCAGCAGCTCGACCCCCCTGGATACGCAGTATTTT. This encodes CASSSTPLDTQYF.

This clonotype was recorded at least ten times. The chain carries TRBV19 and TRBJ2-3; TRBD2 is a possible D gene (5 bases). Trimming left V 7 bases short and J 2 bases short, with 16 bases between. Germline CDR1 is LNHDA and CDR2 is SQIVND (reference sequence). CDR3 size: 15 residues. In DNA, the CDR3 is TGTGCCAGTAAGCGGCGAGGTAGGAACACAGATACGCAGTATTTT. This encodes CASKRRGRNTDTQYF.

This clonotype was seen more than once but under ten times. The V call is TRBV29-1, the J call TRBJ2-5; 7 positions agree with TRBD2. Germline V CDR1 and CDR2: SQVTM, ANQGSEA. The CDR3 consists of 13 residues. Losses at the gene ends were 4 bases for V and 4 bases for J; bases not matched to a gene: 6. The CDR3 nucleotides read TGCAGCGTTGTGGGGCGGGGGAGAGAGACCCAGTACTTC. Translating it yields CSVVGRGRETQYF.

This clonotype was picked up a small number of times. The chain employs TRBV6-2 or TRBV6-3 and TRBJ2-3; 10 bases line up with TRBD2. After removal of 2 bases from V and 2 bases from J, the junction contained 7 bases not matched to a gene. The germline V gene has CDR1 MNHEY and CDR2 SVGEGT. The CDR3 is 17 amino acids. CDR3 coding DNA: TGTGCCAGCAGTTACATGCTCGGACTAGCGGACACAGATACGCAGTATTTT. Its translation: CASSYMLGLADTDTQYF.

The chain couples TRBV5-5 to TRBJ1-5; D ambiguous. V was cut by 4 bases and J by 5 bases, with 10 bases left in between. CDR1 and CDR2 (germline): SGHKS, YYEKEE (reference sequence). The CDR3 is 13 amino acids. The CDR3 reads CASSPSADQPQHF. The CDR3 DNA reads as TGTGCCAGCAGCCCCTCCGCGGATCAGCCCCAGCATTTT. Full variable domain (rest looked up from reference TRBV5-5 and TRBJ1-5): DAGVTQSPTHLIKTRGQQVTLRCSPISGHKSVSWYQQVLGQGPQFIFQYYEKEERGRGNFPDRFSARQFPNYSSELNVNALLLGDSALYLCASSPSADQPQHFGDGTRLSIL.

The genes are TRBV10-3 and TRBJ2-3, with 7 bases matching TRBD2. Germline V gives CDR1 ENHRY, CDR2 SYGVKD. The CDR3 length is 14 residues. V shed 10 bases, J shed 2 bases, and the junction held 9 bases outside the gene matches. The CDR3 here is CATGPGGSTDTQYF. The CDR3 DNA reads as TGTGCCACCGGCCCGGGAGGATCCACAGATACGCAGTATTTT.

This clonotype appeared many times. The V and J genes are TRBV7-8 and TRBJ2-3; D not resolved. The germline gives CDR1 SGHVS, CDR2 FQNEAQ. The V end was cut by 7 bases, the J end by 8 bases, with 28 bases between. This CDR3 spans 17 amino acids. For the CDR3, the DNA is TGTGCCAGCAACATTCTTCTACCGACACCCGAAGGCGGTACGCAGTATTTT. It encodes CASNILLPTPEGGTQYF. Full variable domain (missing parts from reference TRBV7-8 and TRBJ2-3): GAGVSQSPRYKVAKRGQDVALRCDPISGHVSLFWYQQALGQGPEFLTYFQNEAQLDKSGLPSDRFFAERPEGSVSTLKIQRTQQEDSAVYLCASNILLPTPEGGTQYFGPGTRLTVL.

This clonotype was counted many times. The chain links TRBV5-5 to TRBJ2-6; 7 bases align to TRBD2. This CDR3 contains 18 residues. The germline V gene has CDR1 SGHKS and CDR2 YYEKEE (reference sequence). The V segment lost 0 bases and the J segment 0 bases; nucleotides outside the gene matches: 6. The CDR3 DNA is TGTGCCAGCAGCTTGGCCCTAGCGGTCAGCTCTGGGGCCAACGTCCTGACTTTC. Translation: CASSLALAVSSGANVLTF.

This clonotype was found many times. The gene calls are TRBV28 and TRBJ1-5; D call uncertain. The V end was cut by 3 bases, the J end by 7 bases, with 10 bases between. CDR3 length equals 13 residues. Germline V gene data show CDR1 as MDHEN and CDR2 as SYDVKM. The CDR3 protein is CASSFFRGQPQHF. CDR3 nucleotide sequence: TGTGCCAGCAGTTTCTTCAGAGGGCAGCCCCAGCATTTT.

This clonotype was seen only a few times. The CDR3 here is CASSSIDGGEQYF. CDR3 DNA sequence: TGTGCCAGCAGTTCCATCGACGGGGGCGAGCAGTACTTC. The rearrangement uses TRBV12-3 or TRBV12-4 and TRBJ2-7, with TRBD2 as a possible D gene (6 bases). This CDR3 is built from 13 residues. V was pared by 4 bases and J by 6 bases, with 13 bases between.

This clonotype was recorded at least ten times. This chain uses TRBV3-1 with TRBJ2-1; TRBD2 matches at 14 bases. Unmatched junction bases numbered 11, after V lost 6 bases and J lost 10 bases. CDR3 length: 16 residues. CDR1 is LGHDT, CDR2 YNNKEL, per germline (reference sequence). CDR3 loop: CASSSMTSGRAGEQFF. DNA of the CDR3: TGTGCCAGCAGTTCCATGACTAGCGGGAGGGCCGGGGAGCAGTTCTTC.

The chain is built from TRBV7-6 and TRBJ2-2; no definite D call. The V end was cut by 1 base, the J end by 6 bases, with 6 bases between. Germline assignment: CDR1 SGHVS and CDR2 FNYEAQ. This CDR3 is 13 amino acids long. The CDR3 spells CASSLVGSGELFF. The CDR3 bases are TGTGCCAGCAGCTTAGTGGGATCCGGGGAGCTGTTTTTT.

This clonotype was detected a few times. The V gene is TRBV7-2, the J gene TRBJ1-3; D ambiguous. This CDR3 region has 12 residues. Per germline, CDR1 SGHTA and CDR2 FQGNSA. Between the trimmed V and J ends, which lost 8 bases and 0 bases, there was a span of 5 bases. The CDR3 loop is CASGNSGNTIYF. CDR3 nucleotide sequence: TGTGCCAGCGGTAACTCTGGAAACACCATATATTTT.

The sample holds a few counts of this clonotype. The DNA for the CDR3 is TGTGCCAGCAGCATCGGGACCGCGCAGCCCCAGCATTTT. Translated: CASSIGTAQPQHF. The V call is TRBV5-6, the J call TRBJ1-5, with D tentatively TRBD1 (5 bases). Germline CDR1 reads SGHDT; CDR2 reads YYEEEE. V was shortened by 4 bases and J by 7 bases, with 12 bases between the two germline ends. This CDR3 spans 13 amino acids.

In its sample, this clonotype was seen many times. The chain combines TRBV6-6 with TRBJ2-7, with a weak D call TRBD2 (6 bases). There are 15 residues in the CDR3. The germline CDR1 and CDR2 sequences are MNHNY and SVGAGI (reference sequence). The germline V and J ends were trimmed by 6 bases and 1 base, with 16 bases remaining between them. The CDR3 region is CASRSREGGSYEQYF. DNA of the CDR3: TGTGCCAGCAGGTCCAGGGAAGGAGGGTCCTACGAGCAGTACTTC.

In this sample, this clonotype turned up many times. The rearrangement uses TRBV7-8 and TRBJ1-1; a weak D match, TRBD1 (6 bases). The V end was cut by 6 bases, the J end by 1 base, with 12 bases between. Germline V gene lookup returns CDR1 SGHVS and CDR2 FQNEAQ. The CDR3 runs 14 residues. As DNA, the CDR3 is TGTGCCAGCAGAGCGAGGACAGCGAACACTGAAGCTTTCTTT. This encodes CASRARTANTEAFF.

In its sample, this clonotype was seen many times. The V and J genes are TRBV11-2 and TRBJ2-1; perhaps TRBD2 as D (5 bases). The CDR3 runs 13 residues. Germline V lookup: CDR1 SGHAT, CDR2 FQNNGV. The germline V and J ends were trimmed by 0 bases and 6 bases, with 6 bases remaining between them. The CDR3 DNA follows: TGTGCCAGCAGCTTAGATCTAGCCAATGAGCAGTTCTTC. Translated, it gives CASSLDLANEQFF.

The chain carries TRBV6-6 and TRBJ1-1; TRBD1 matches 7 bases. From germline, CDR1 is MNHNY and CDR2 SVGAGI (reference sequence). J was trimmed by 1 base and V by 9 bases; bases with no gene match: 11. This CDR3 is built from 15 residues. The CDR3 DNA sequence: TGTGCCAGTACTACAGGGGTAATAAGGAACACTGAAGCTTTCTTT. Translation: CASTTGVIRNTEAFF.

The chain is built from TRBV14 and TRBJ1-6; D unresolved. The germline CDR1 and CDR2 sequences are SGHDN and FVKESK. V shed 1 base and J shed 11 bases, with 15 bases lying between them. The CDR3 is made up of 15 amino acids. The CDR3 here is CASSQAIQPQAPLHF. The CDR3 nucleotides read TGTGCCAGCAGCCAAGCTATTCAACCCCAAGCACCCCTCCACTTT. Variable domain in full (rest from reference TRBV14 and TRBJ1-6): EAGVTQFPSHSVIEKGQTVTLRCDPISGHDNLYWYRRVMGKEIKFLLHFVKESKQDESGMPNNRFLAERTGGTYSTLKVQPAELEDSGVYFCASSQAIQPQAPLHFGNGTRLTVT.

This clonotype was seen repeatedly, ten times or more. The CDR3 DNA follows: TGTGCCAGCAGTGAAGCGCGGCGACCCAGCTATTATAACACCATATATTTT. Translating gives CASSEARRPSYYNTIYF. The V and J genes are TRBV2 and TRBJ1-3; D not resolved. V was trimmed by 0 bases and J by 7 bases, leaving 19 bases between them. The germline CDR1 and CDR2 sequences are SNHLY and FYNNEI. The CDR3 is made up of 17 amino acids. The full variable domain, completed using reference TRBV2 and TRBJ1-3, is EPEVTQTPSHQVTQMGQEVILRCVPISNHLYFYWYRQILGQKVEFLVSFYNNEISEKSEIFDDQFSVERPDGSNFTLKIRSTKLEDSAMYFCASSEARRPSYYNTIYFGEGSWLTVV.

This clonotype was seen only a few times. The rearrangement uses TRBV20-1 and TRBJ2-1; the match to TRBD2 covers 8 bases. Germline CDR1 reads DFQATT; CDR2 reads SNEGSKA (reference sequence). CDR3 size: 15 residues. The ends lost 0 bases at V and 2 bases at J; junction bases unmatched: 3. Here the CDR3 reads CSARDPGLAYNEQFF. CDR3 sequence (DNA): TGCAGTGCTAGAGACCCGGGACTAGCCTACAATGAGCAGTTCTTC.

The rearrangement links TRBV4-2 to TRBJ1-5; perhaps TRBD1 as D (5 bases). V was cut by 3 bases and J by 0 bases, with 9 bases left in between. The CDR3 loop spans 15 amino acids. Germline V gene sequence: CDR1 LGHNA, CDR2 YNFKEQ. The CDR3 DNA reads TGTGCCAGCAGCCAGCAGGGTTATAGCAATCAGCCCCAGCATTTT. The encoded protein is CASSQQGYSNQPQHF.

This clonotype has at least ten counts. V is TRBV6-4 and J is TRBJ2-2; D not certain. This CDR3 contains 13 residues. V gave up 0 bases and J gave up 11 bases, with 10 bases separating them. Germline loops: CDR1 MRHNA, CDR2 SNTAGT. The CDR3 nucleotides are TGTGCCAGCAGTGACTCGAGTGATGGAGAGCTGTTTTTT. It is translated as CASSDSSDGELFF.

In its sample, this clonotype was seen many times. The V gene is TRBV27, the J gene TRBJ1-2, with D hard to call. The CDR3 is 13 residues long. CDR1 and CDR2 (germline): MNHEY, SMNVEV (reference sequence). The V and J ends lost 3 bases and 6 bases respectively, with 11 bases between them. The CDR3 coding sequence is TGTGCCAGCAGTTTCGGACGAAGCAATGGCTACACCTTC. It translates to CASSFGRSNGYTF.